One sample yielded the 19 T cell receptor beta chains listed below, sequenced in a study of blood T cells in healthy people across ages. A second PCR, run for 7 to 11 cycles, used a sample-barcoded 5' primer plus a J-beta primer mix. MiXCR was run by TCRdb on the 5' RACE reads, yielding one entry per CDR3 protein. The sample lists approximately 800,000 distinct CDR3 sequences, approximately 24% occurring once. These same data were also listed under a study on T cells of mothers and their children.

The sequenced sample was blood. These receptors all come from a boy under 18 in good health.

This clonotype was seen a single time. The V call is TRBV4-2, the J call TRBJ2-3; 10 nucleotides match TRBD2. The V and J ends lost 4 bases and 6 bases, in that order; junction bases with no gene match: 10. The CDR3 length is 16 residues. Germline V gives CDR1 LGHNA, CDR2 YNFKEQ. CDR3: CASSPRGSGGQDTQYF. The CDR3 coding sequence is TGTGCCAGCAGCCCCCGGGGTAGCGGGGGGCAGGATACGCAGTATTTT.

This clonotype was seen only a few times. The rearrangement uses TRBV20-1 and TRBJ1-4; 7 positions agree with TRBD1. Germline-derived CDR1 and CDR2 are DFQATT and SNEGSKA (reference sequence). The CDR3 sequence is 15 residues long. Germline trimming cut 5 bases from V and 5 bases from J; bases unmatched to any gene: 11. The CDR3 DNA is TGCAGTGCTCCACCACCAGGGGGGGGAAATGAAAAACTGTTTTTT. Translated, it gives CSAPPPGGGNEKLFF.

In its sample, this clonotype was seen a few times. This chain connects TRBV9 to TRBJ2-2; 9 bases are a match to TRBD1. Germline V lookup: CDR1 SGDLS, CDR2 YYNGEE. After removal of 4 bases from V and 6 bases from J, the junction contained 13 bases not matched to a gene. This CDR3 is 17 amino acids long. The CDR3: CASSPYGGQGIPGELFF. The CDR3 bases are TGTGCCAGCAGCCCCTATGGGGGACAGGGAATTCCCGGGGAGCTGTTTTTT.

The chain is built from TRBV7-8 and TRBJ2-2; TRBD2 might be the D (5 bases). Germline CDR1 SGHVS, CDR2 FQNEAQ. There are 14 residues in the CDR3. V shed 6 bases and J shed 2 bases, with 10 bases lying between them. The CDR3 DNA reads as TGTGCCAGCAGTACCGGGATAAACACCGGGGAGCTGTTTTTT. Translated: CASSTGINTGELFF.

V usage is TRBV9 and J usage is TRBJ2-2; TRBD2 matches 8 bases. Per germline, CDR1 SGDLS and CDR2 YYNGEE. V lost 1 base, J lost 7 bases, and 9 bases stayed unmatched. The CDR3 length is 16 residues. The CDR3 nucleotides are TGTGCCAGCAGCGTACGAGCAGCGGGGGAGGGCGGGGAGCTGTTTTTT. Protein product: CASSVRAAGEGGELFF.

The table lists this clonotype with a count of one. Here the CDR3 DNA reads TGCAGTGCTAGAGACCCCCTAGGGACGGGGGGGCAAGAGACCCAGTACTTC. The encoded protein is CSARDPLGTGGQETQYF. This chain joins TRBV20-1 and TRBJ2-1; TRBD2 agrees at 8 bases. TRBJ2-5 explains the end of the DNA better; the J call may be wrong. There are 17 residues in the CDR3. Germline-derived CDR1 and CDR2 are DFQATT and SNEGSKA (reference sequence).

The gene calls are TRBV12-5 and TRBJ2-2; TRBD1 is a possible D gene (6 bases). V was pared by 6 bases and J by 0 bases, with 20 bases between. Per the germline V gene, CDR1 is LGHNT and CDR2 is FRNRAP. This CDR3 region has 18 residues. The CDR3 region is CASGLRGQPPANTGELFF. The CDR3 bases are TGTGCTAGTGGACTTAGAGGACAGCCACCCGCGAACACCGGGGAGCTGTTTTTT.

The V and J genes are TRBV5-1 and TRBJ2-3; TRBD1 is a possible D gene (6 bases). The CDR3 has 15 residues. Germline CDR1 is SGHRS and CDR2 is YFSETQ. Between the trimmed V and J ends, which lost 4 bases and 2 bases, there was a span of 14 bases. CDR3 region: CASSEGHDLTDTQYF. The CDR3 DNA sequence: TGCGCCAGCAGCGAGGGACACGATCTCACAGATACGCAGTATTTT.

This clonotype was found a few times. This chain joins TRBV5-1 and TRBJ2-5; 7 bases are shared with TRBD2. CDR1 SGHRS and CDR2 YFSETQ come from the germline V gene. The CDR3 spans 15 residues. Trimming removed 5 bases from V and 4 bases from J; junction bases left unmatched: 11. Here the CDR3 reads CASSPNTREGETQYF. Here the CDR3 DNA reads TGCGCCAGCAGTCCCAATACTAGGGAGGGAGAGACCCAGTACTTC.

This clonotype was seen a few times. The rearrangement joins TRBV12-3 or TRBV12-4 to TRBJ1-2; the D gene is possibly TRBD1 (6 bases). The CDR3 is 13 residues long. Deletions cut 7 bases from V and 5 bases from J, with 14 bases between. CDR3 in amino acids: CASTVGQGYGYTF. The CDR3, as DNA: TGTGCCAGCACCGTCGGGCAGGGGTATGGCTACACCTTC.

This clonotype was observed a few times. J is TRBJ2-3 and V is TRBV20-1; 10 positions agree with TRBD2. The V gene's germline CDR1 is DFQATT and CDR2 SNEGSKA (reference sequence). V was pared by 0 bases and J by 1 base, with 4 bases of the junction left unmatched. The CDR3 has 16 amino acids. In DNA, the CDR3 is TGCAGTGCTAGAGATCCTCTAGCGGGGGGCACAGATACGCAGTATTTT. This encodes CSARDPLAGGTDTQYF.

This clonotype showed up just a few times. V gene TRBV6-5 combines with J gene TRBJ2-7, with 8 bases aligning to TRBD1. V lost 5 bases and J lost 7; bases outside the gene matches: 10. CDR3 length equals 14 residues. CDR1 is MNHEY, CDR2 SVGAGI, per germline. Written as DNA, the CDR3 is TGTGCCAGCAGTCCGGGGACAGGTCAGCGAGAGCAGTACTTC. Amino acid sequence: CASSPGTGQREQYF.

About this clonotype: The junction and the germline gene differ at one end; a read error may be behind it. The CDR3 spells CASSPDMGGLRFF. In DNA, the CDR3 is TGTGCCAGCAGCCCAGATATGGGGGGACTGAGATTCTTC. This rearrangement joins TRBV3-1 to TRBJ2-5; perhaps TRBD2 as D (6 bases). This CDR3 is built from 13 residues. Germline values: CDR1 LGHDT, CDR2 YNNKEL (reference sequence).

The chain uses TRBV20-1 and TRBJ1-2; D gene uncertain. From germline, CDR1 is DFQATT and CDR2 SNEGSKA (reference sequence). V was cut by 1 base and J by 8 bases, with 11 bases left in between. There are 12 residues in the CDR3. Here the CDR3 reads CSARVARYGYTF. Written as DNA, the CDR3 is TGCAGTGCTAGAGTCGCCAGATACGGCTACACCTTC.

This clonotype was recorded a few times. The chain recombines TRBV10-3 with TRBJ2-5; 9 bases match TRBD2. The J call may be faulty, since TRBJ2-1 better matches the DNA end. Germline V gene sequence: CDR1 ENHRY, CDR2 SYGVKD. CDR3 length: 15 amino acids. The CDR3 protein is CAISEVAGAYNEQFF. The CDR3 region has the DNA TGTGCCATCAGTGAGGTAGCGGGGGCCTACAATGAGCAGTTCTTC.

This chain joins TRBV2 and TRBJ2-1; the match to TRBD2 covers 9 bases. Germline V gene sequence: CDR1 SNHLY, CDR2 FYNNEI. This CDR3 is built from 15 residues. V shed 4 bases, J shed 2 bases, and the junction held 3 bases outside the gene matches. CDR3 amino acids: CASSGLAGPYNEQFF. The CDR3 DNA sequence: TGTGCCAGCAGTGGCCTAGCGGGGCCCTACAATGAGCAGTTCTTC.

This clonotype was counted between two and nine times. The V gene is TRBV20-1, the J gene TRBJ2-5, with D tentatively TRBD2 (6 bases). There are 15 residues in the CDR3. V lost 0 bases, J lost 5 bases, and 16 bases lay in between. The germline gives CDR1 DFQATT, CDR2 SNEGSKA (reference sequence). CDR3 nucleotide sequence: TGCAGTGCTAGAGATGTAACGGGGGACCGCGAGACCCAGTACTTC. Protein: CSARDVTGDRETQYF.

The chain links TRBV4-1 to TRBJ2-1; 7 positions match TRBD2. Looked up from germline, CDR1 is MGHRA and CDR2 is YSYEKL. The CDR3 consists of 14 residues. The trim removed 3 bases at V and 8 bases at J, leaving 7 bases unmatched. The chain's CDR3 is CASSHQLAYDEQFF. The DNA of the CDR3 is TGCGCCAGCAGCCACCAACTAGCGTACGATGAGCAGTTCTTC.

The CDR3 here is CAISSSTGELFF. CDR3 nucleotide sequence: TGTGCCATCAGTTCTAGCACCGGGGAGCTGTTTTTT. The chain couples TRBV10-3 to TRBJ2-2; no reliable D call. Germline-derived CDR1 and CDR2 are ENHRY and SYGVKD. This CDR3 contains 12 residues. V lost 5 bases, J lost 4 bases, and 5 bases lay in between.